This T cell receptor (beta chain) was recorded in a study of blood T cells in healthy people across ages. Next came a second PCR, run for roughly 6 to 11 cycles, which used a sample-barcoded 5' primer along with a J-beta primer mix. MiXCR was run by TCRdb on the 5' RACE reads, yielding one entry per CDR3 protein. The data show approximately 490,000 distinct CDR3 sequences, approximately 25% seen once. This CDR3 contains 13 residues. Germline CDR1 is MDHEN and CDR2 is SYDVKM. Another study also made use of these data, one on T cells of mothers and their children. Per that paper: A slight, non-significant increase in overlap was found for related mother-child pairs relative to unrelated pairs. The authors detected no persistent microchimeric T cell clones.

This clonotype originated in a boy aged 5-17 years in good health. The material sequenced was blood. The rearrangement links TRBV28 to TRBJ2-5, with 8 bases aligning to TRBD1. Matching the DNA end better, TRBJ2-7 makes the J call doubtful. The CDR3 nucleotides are TGTGCCAGCACGCCAGGGGGCGAGAACGAGCAGTACTTC. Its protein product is CASTPGGENEQYF.